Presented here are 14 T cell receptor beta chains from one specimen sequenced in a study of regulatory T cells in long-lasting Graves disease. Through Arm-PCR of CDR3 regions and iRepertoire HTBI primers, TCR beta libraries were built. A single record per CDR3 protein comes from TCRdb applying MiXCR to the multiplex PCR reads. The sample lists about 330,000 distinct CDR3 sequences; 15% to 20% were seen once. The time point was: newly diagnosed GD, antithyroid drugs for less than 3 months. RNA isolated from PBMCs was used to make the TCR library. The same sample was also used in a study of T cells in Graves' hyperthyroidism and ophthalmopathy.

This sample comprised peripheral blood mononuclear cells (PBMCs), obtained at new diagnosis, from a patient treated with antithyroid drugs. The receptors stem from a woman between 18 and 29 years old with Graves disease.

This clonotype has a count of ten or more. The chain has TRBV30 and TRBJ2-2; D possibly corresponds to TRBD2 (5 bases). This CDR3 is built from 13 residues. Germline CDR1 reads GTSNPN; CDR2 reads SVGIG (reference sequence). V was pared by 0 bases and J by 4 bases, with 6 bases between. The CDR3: CAWSVGVTGELFF. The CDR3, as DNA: TGTGCCTGGAGTGTGGGAGTCACCGGGGAGCTGTTTTTT.

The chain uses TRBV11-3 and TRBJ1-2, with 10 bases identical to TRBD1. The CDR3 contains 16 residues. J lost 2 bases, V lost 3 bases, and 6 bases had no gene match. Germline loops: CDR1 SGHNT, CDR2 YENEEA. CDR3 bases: TGTGCCAGCAGCTTCTCCGGGACAGGGGAAAACTATGGCTACACCTTC. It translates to CASSFSGTGENYGYTF. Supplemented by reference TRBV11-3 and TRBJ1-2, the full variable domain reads EAGVVQSPRYKIIEKKQPVAFWCNPISGHNTLYWYLQNLGQGPELLIRYENEEAVDDSQLPKDRFSAERLKGVDSTLKIQPAELGDSAVYLCASSFSGTGENYGYTFGSGTRLTVV.

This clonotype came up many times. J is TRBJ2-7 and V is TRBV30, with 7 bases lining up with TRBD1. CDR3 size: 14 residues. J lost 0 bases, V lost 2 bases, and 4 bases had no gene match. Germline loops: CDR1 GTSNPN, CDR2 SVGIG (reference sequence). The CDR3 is CAWSTGAFSYEQYF. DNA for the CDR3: TGTGCCTGGAGTACAGGGGCTTTCTCCTACGAGCAGTACTTC.

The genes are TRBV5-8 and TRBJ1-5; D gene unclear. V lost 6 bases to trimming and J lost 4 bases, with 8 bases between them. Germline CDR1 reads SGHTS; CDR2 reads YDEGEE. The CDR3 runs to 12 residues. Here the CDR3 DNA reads TGTGCCAGCAATCGGCTGAATCAGCCCCAGCATTTT. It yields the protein CASNRLNQPQHF.

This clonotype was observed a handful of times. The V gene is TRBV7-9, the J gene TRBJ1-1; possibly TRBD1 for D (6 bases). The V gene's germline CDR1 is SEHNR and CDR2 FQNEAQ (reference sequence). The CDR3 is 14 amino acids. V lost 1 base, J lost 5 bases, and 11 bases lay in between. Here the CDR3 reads CASSLGTEVTEAFF. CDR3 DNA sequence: TGTGCCAGCAGCTTAGGGACAGAGGTGACTGAAGCTTTCTTT.

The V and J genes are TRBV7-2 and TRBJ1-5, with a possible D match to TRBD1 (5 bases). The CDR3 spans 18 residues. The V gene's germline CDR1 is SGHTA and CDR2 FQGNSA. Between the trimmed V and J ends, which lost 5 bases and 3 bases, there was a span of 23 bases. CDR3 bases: TGTGCCAGCAGCCCTAGGGGCAGGGCGTTTGAGAACAATCAGCCCCAGCATTTT. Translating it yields CASSPRGRAFENNQPQHF.

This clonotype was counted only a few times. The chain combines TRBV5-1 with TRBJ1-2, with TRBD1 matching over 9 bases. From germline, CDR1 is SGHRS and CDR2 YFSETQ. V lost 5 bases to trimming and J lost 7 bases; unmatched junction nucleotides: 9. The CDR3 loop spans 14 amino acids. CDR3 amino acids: CASSWTGDGSGYTF. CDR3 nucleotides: TGCGCCAGCAGTTGGACAGGGGATGGTTCTGGCTACACCTTC.

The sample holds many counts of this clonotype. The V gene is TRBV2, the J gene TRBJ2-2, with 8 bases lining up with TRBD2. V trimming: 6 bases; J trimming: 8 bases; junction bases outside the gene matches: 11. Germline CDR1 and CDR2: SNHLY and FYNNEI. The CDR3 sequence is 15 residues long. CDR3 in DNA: TGTGCCAGCAGCGGGACTAGTCGGCTCGAAGGGGAGCTGTTTTTT. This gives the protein CASSGTSRLEGELFF.

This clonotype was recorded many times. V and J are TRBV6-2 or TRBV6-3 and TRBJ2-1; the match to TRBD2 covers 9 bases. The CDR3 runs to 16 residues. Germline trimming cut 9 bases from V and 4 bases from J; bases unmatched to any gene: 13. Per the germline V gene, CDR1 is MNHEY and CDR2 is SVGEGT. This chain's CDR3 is CASTYSSGIRYNEQFF. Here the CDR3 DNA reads TGTGCCAGTACATATTCTAGCGGGATTAGGTACAATGAGCAGTTCTTC.

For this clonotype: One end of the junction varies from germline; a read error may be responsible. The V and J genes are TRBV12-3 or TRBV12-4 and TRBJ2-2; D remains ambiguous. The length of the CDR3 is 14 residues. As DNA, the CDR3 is TGTGCCATCAGTGAGTGGTCCCTGGGCGGGGAGCTGTTTTTT. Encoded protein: CAISEWSLGGELFF.

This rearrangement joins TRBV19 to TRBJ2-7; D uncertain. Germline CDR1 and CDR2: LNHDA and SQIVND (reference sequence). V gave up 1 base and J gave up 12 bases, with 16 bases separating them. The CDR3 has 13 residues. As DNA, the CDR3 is TGTGCCAGTAGTATAGGTGGCCCAAACCAGCGGTACTTC. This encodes CASSIGGPNQRYF. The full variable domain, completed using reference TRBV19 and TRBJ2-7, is DGGITQSPKYLFRKEGQNVTLSCEQNLNHDAMYWYRQDPGQGLRLIYYSQIVNDFQKGDIAEGYSVSREKKESFPLTVTSAQKNPTAFYLCASSIGGPNQRYFGPGTRLTVT.

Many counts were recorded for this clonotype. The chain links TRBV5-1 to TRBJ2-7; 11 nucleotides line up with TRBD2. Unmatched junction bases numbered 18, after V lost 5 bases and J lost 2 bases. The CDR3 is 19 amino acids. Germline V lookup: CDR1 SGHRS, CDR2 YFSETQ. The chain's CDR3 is CASSLRLAGWNGVTYEQYF. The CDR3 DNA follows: TGCGCCAGCAGTTTACGACTAGCGGGGTGGAACGGAGTAACCTACGAGCAGTACTTC.

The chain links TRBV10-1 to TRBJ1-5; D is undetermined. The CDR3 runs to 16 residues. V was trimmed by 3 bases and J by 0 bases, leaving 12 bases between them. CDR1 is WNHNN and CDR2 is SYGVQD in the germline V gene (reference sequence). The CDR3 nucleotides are TGCGCCAGCAGTGAAAGAGTGGACTATAGCAATCAGCCCCAGCATTTT. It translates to CASSERVDYSNQPQHF.

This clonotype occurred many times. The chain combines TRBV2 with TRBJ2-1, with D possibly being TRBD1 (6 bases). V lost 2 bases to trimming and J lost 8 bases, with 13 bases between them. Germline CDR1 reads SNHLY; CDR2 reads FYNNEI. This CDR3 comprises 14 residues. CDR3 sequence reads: CASSENWGPDEQFF. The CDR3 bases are TGTGCCAGCAGTGAAAACTGGGGGCCCGATGAGCAGTTCTTC.